Listed below are T cell receptor beta chains from one sample, sequenced in a study of tumor-infiltrating lymphocytes in primary liver carcinoma. A single record per CDR3 protein comes from TCRdb applying MiXCR to the multiplex PCR reads. Here the sample spans roughly 100,000 distinct CDR3 sequences, about 67% being singletons. Sequenced input: liver tumor tissue from sampling region 2. These receptors were collected from a woman in her fifties or sixties with primary liver carcinoma and hepatitis B virus infection. CDR3s include the opening cysteine and the closing phenylalanine or tryptophan. A D gene is named only where the DNA matches it firmly. Clone size appears in some rows only: once, few, many, or a class for an expanded clone.

>TRBJ2-3|TRBD2|many|TRBV10-1
CASSGSGLGTDTQYF
TGCGCCAGCAGTGGTAGTGGACTAGGCACAGATACGCAGTATTTT
>TRBJ1-5|TRBD1|NA|TRBV5-1
CARSPGTDSNQPQHF
TGCGCCAGAAGCCCCGGGACAGATAGCAATCAGCCTCAGCATTTT
>TRBJ1-5|TRBD1|NA|TRBV6-6
CASSYDRADRPQHF
TGTGCCAGTAGTTACGACAGGGCGGATCGGCCCCAGCATTTT
>TRBJ2-1|TRBD2|NA|TRBV29-1
CSVEVLGTNDSYNEQFF
TGCAGTGTTGAAGTCCTCGGGACTAACGACTCCTACAATGAGCAGTTCTTC
>TRBJ2-5|NA|many|TRBV30
CAWSEGNTHQETQYF
TGTGCCTGGAGTGAAGGGAATACACATCAAGAGACCCAGTACTTC
>TRBJ1-2|NA|NA|TRBV28
CASSASGEGEYGYTF
TGTGCCAGCAGTGCTTCCGGAGAGGGAGAATATGGCTACACCTTC
>TRBJ2-5|TRBD2|once|TRBV6-1
CASRVGLGETQYF
TGTGCCAGCCGTGTTGGACTAGGGGAGACCCAGTACTTC
>TRBJ2-1|NA|medium-sized|TRBV11-3
CASSPGATSVYNEQFF
TGTGCCAGCAGCCCGGGGGCCACTAGCGTTTACAATGAGCAGTTCTTC
>TRBJ2-5|NA|many|TRBV5-4
CASSLGSGTQETQYF
TGTGCCAGCAGCTTGGGGTCAGGGACCCAAGAGACCCAGTACTTC
>TRBJ2-4|TRBD2|once|TRBV11-2
CASPRLAGGPRIKNIQYF
TGTGCCAGCCCTCGACTAGCGGGAGGGCCTCGGATCAAAAACATTCAGTACTTC
>TRBJ2-1|NA|NA|TRBV7-8
CASLRQARYNEQFF
TGTGCCAGTCTAAGACAGGCTAGGTACAATGAGCAGTTCTTC
>TRBJ1-2|NA|NA|TRBV28
CASSTGGARGYGYTF
TGTGCCAGCAGTACCGGGGGGGCCCGGGGATATGGCTACACCTTC
>TRBJ2-7|TRBD1|many|TRBV29-1
CSARRDREGYEQYF
TGCAGCGCCAGAAGGGACAGGGAGGGCTACGAGCAGTACTTC
>TRBJ1-2|NA|NA|TRBV28
CASSLDVYGNTF
TGTGCCAGCAGTTTGGACGTTTATGGCAACACCTTC
>TRBJ2-5|NA|medium-sized|TRBV11-2
CASSPDSQETQYF
TGTGCCAGCAGCCCGGACAGTCAAGAGACCCAGTACTTC
>TRBJ2-1|NA|many|TRBV5-4
CASSLKVYNEQFF
TGTGCCAGCAGCTTGAAGGTGTACAATGAGCAGTTCTTC
>TRBJ2-2|NA|once|TRBV29-1
CSVEGTNRTGEPYF
TGCAGCGTTGAAGGGACTAACCGGACCGGGGAGCCGTATTTT
>TRBJ2-7|NA|once|TRBV12-3/TRBV12-4
CASSKILGAAQYF
TGTGCCAGCAGCAAGATACTGGGGGCTGCGCAGTACTTC
>TRBJ2-1|TRBD2|once|TRBV11-2
CANSLGLVAGGQNEQFF
TGTGCCAACAGCTTAGGACTGGTAGCGGGAGGGCAGAATGAGCAGTTCTTC
>TRBJ2-7|NA|NA|TRBV6-5
CASSDPGGEQYF
TGTGCCAGCAGTGACCCAGGAGGGGAGCAGTACTTC
>TRBJ2-4|NA|NA|TRBV11-2
CASSLSPPGITSENIQYF
TGTGCCAGCAGCTTATCACCCCCCGGGATCACGTCCGAAAACATTCAGTACTTC
>TRBJ2-3|TRBD2|NA|TRBV6-6
CASSSKGLAVVGTQYF
TGTGCCAGCAGTTCCAAAGGACTAGCGGTAGTTGGTACGCAGTATTTT